The text below deals with one T cell receptor (beta chain). The antigen is undetermined. These data are taken from a study of OX40 agonist ivuxolimab in advanced cancers. As for the study in general: An anti-OX40 (CD134) antibody with agonistic activity, ivuxolimab, was administered to patients. Prior anti-PD-1, anti-PD-L1 or anti-CTLA-4 therapy was allowed; around 40% had some. Points from the study as a whole: At 0.1 to 3.0 mg/kg and by week 6, CD4+ and CD8+ T cells in the blood had expanded clonally.

Germline CDR1 GTSNPN, CDR2 SVGIG (reference sequence). The J segment lost 5 bases and the V segment lost 0 bases, leaving 7 bases of the junction unmatched. This CDR3 comprises 16 residues. The method was immunoSEQ multiplex PCR; TCRdb's version includes in-frame clones alone and lacks a portion of them. The sample consists of 120,000 or so clones, roughly 89% of them appearing once. The source is an adult with an advanced solid tumor such as melanoma, head and neck, liver or kidney cancer. This chain links TRBV30 with TRBJ2-1, with 10 positions matching TRBD2. The sample in question was CD4+ or CD8+ T cells sorted from blood, obtained in a trial of the OX40 agonist ivuxolimab. CDR3 sequence (DNA): TGTGCCTGGAGTGTACTGGGAGCGGGGGGGAACAATGAGCAGTTCTTC. Protein product: CAWSVLGAGGNNEQFF.